This T cell receptor (beta chain) was recovered during a study of multiple sclerosis patients with progressive multifocal leukoencephalopathy. The data were produced by immunoSEQ multiplex PCR, yet TCRdb's version contains in-frame clones alone and is incomplete. The profile shows 26,000 or so clones, around 93% of them singletons. The CDR3 covers 15 residues. V lost 5 bases and J 1 base, leaving 17 bases between the germline ends. CDR1 GTSNPN and CDR2 SVGIG come from the germline V gene (reference sequence). This sample's time point: around 13 months of natalizumab therapy. The chain employs TRBV30 and TRBJ2-5, with D perhaps being TRBD1 or TRBD2 (6 bases each). The source material was PBMCs, sampled from a patient treated with natalizumab. The origin of this receptor is a man aged 30-40 years with multiple sclerosis. CDR3 protein: CAWGTGAIFQETQYF. In DNA, the CDR3 is TGTGCCTGGGGAACGGGGGCCATCTTCCAAGAGACCCAGTACTTC. Full variable domain (outside the CDR3, taken from reference TRBV30 and TRBJ2-5): SQTIHQWPATLVQPVGSPLSLECTVEGTSNPNLYWYRQAAGRGLQLLFYSVGIGQISSEVPQNLSASRPQDRQFILSSKKLLLSDSGFYLCAWGTGAIFQETQYFGPGTRLLVL.